This is a list of T cell receptor beta chains from one sample in a study of Graves' ophthalmopathy and Graves' hyperthyroidism. One entry per CDR3 protein results from TCRdb running MiXCR on the multiplex PCR reads. The sample records about 740,000 distinct CDR3 sequences, roughly 40% being singletons. The sample was peripheral blood. The receptor source for this set is an adult man with Graves' ophthalmopathy. Both conserved end residues are part of each CDR3. Fields, in order: V gene, J gene, clone size, D gene, CDR3 DNA, CDR3 protein. A D gene is named only where the DNA matches it firmly. Some rows mark clone size as missing; the rest say once, few, many or name a class of expanded clone.

V: TRBV7-9
J: TRBJ2-5
size: many
D: .
DNA: TGTGCCAGCAGCTTAGGGGGATCCCAAGGGACCCAGTACTTC
CDR3: CASSLGGSQGTQYF

V: TRBV29-1
J: TRBJ2-5
size: .
D: .
DNA: TGCAGCGTTGCCCCGGACGCCCGGGGGTCGGCCCAGTACTTC
CDR3: CSVAPDARGSAQYF

V: TRBV20-1
J: TRBJ1-4
size: .
D: .
DNA: TGCAGTGCTAGAGATACCAGTGGGATCATTGAAAAACTGTTTTTT
CDR3: CSARDTSGIIEKLFF

V: TRBV25-1
J: TRBJ2-2
size: .
D: TRBD1
DNA: TGTGCCAGCAGTGCTACCCCCCGGGACAGGGGGCTGGCCGGGGAGCTGTTTTTT
CDR3: CASSATPRDRGLAGELFF

V: TRBV12-3/TRBV12-4
J: TRBJ1-5
size: .
D: .
DNA: TGTGCCAGCAGTTCCGGGGTTTATAGCAATCAGCCCCAGCATTTT
CDR3: CASSSGVYSNQPQHF

V: TRBV13
J: TRBJ2-5
size: .
D: .
DNA: TGTGCCAGCAGCTTAAGCCAGGGTCGTAAGGAGACCCAGTACTTC
CDR3: CASSLSQGRKETQYF

V: TRBV10-3
J: TRBJ1-1
size: many
D: TRBD1
DNA: TGTGCCATCAGTGCCTCTGACAGGGGAGGAACTGAAGCTTTCTTT
CDR3: CAISASDRGGTEAFF

V: TRBV5-1
J: TRBJ2-7
size: few
D: TRBD2
DNA: TGCGCCAGCAGCACCAGACTAGCGGGAGGCCACGAGCAGTACTTC
CDR3: CASSTRLAGGHEQYF

V: TRBV29-1
J: TRBJ2-2
size: few
D: .
DNA: TGCAGCGTTGTGGGGGGAGTCACCGGGGAGCTGTTTTTT
CDR3: CSVVGGVTGELFF

V: TRBV19
J: TRBJ1-1
size: .
D: TRBD1
DNA: TGTGCCAGTAATTCCGGACAGGGGGCCACTGAAGCTTTCTTT
CDR3: CASNSGQGATEAFF

V: TRBV9
J: TRBJ2-5
size: .
D: .
DNA: TGTGCCAGCAGCGACGGACTCCGGCCGGCGGAGACCCAGTACTTC
CDR3: CASSDGLRPAETQYF

V: TRBV4-3
J: TRBJ1-1
size: once
D: TRBD1
DNA: TGCGCCAGCAGCCAAGATTACAGGGGCGACACTGAAGCTTTCTTT
CDR3: CASSQDYRGDTEAFF

V: TRBV7-6
J: TRBJ2-7
size: few
D: TRBD2
DNA: TGTGCCAGCAGCTTAGCTCCAGCGGGAGAACTGGGGGAGCAGTACTTC
CDR3: CASSLAPAGELGEQYF

V: TRBV29-1
J: TRBJ1-1
size: .
D: TRBD1
DNA: TGCAGCGTCGGACAGGGAGAAACTGAAGCTTTCTTT
CDR3: CSVGQGETEAFF

V: TRBV6-1
J: TRBJ1-3
size: .
D: .
DNA: TGTGCCAGCGCCCCCACGAGGACAACGGCCTTGGACACCATATATTTT
CDR3: CASAPTRTTALDTIYF

V: TRBV7-9
J: TRBJ2-5
size: .
D: .
DNA: TGTGCCAGCAGCTTAGGTACCCTGGAGGGAGACGAGACCCAGTACTTC
CDR3: CASSLGTLEGDETQYF

V: TRBV5-4
J: TRBJ1-6
size: few
D: TRBD1
DNA: TGTGCCAGCAACAGGGACAGGGGGCCGACACCCCTCCACTTT
CDR3: CASNRDRGPTPLHF

V: TRBV29-1
J: TRBJ1-5
size: .
D: .
DNA: TGCAGCGTTCGGATACAGGGTGATAGCCAGCCCCAGCATTTT
CDR3: CSVRIQGDSQPQHF